This TCR beta chain was observed in a study of blood T cells in healthy people across ages. Study observations and caveats: PBMCs left unsorted prevented a conclusive naive versus antigen-experienced comparison.

From germline, CDR1 is SQVTM and CDR2 ANQGSEA. With 0 bases removed from V and 12 bases from J, the gap between germline ends came to 18 bases. The length of the CDR3 is 13 residues. With a J-beta primer mix and a sample-barcoded 5' primer, a second PCR ran roughly 6 to 12 cycles. TCRdb re-called the 5' RACE reads with MiXCR, one entry per CDR3 protein. Among about 1,800,000 distinct CDR3 sequences listed, roughly 28% were seen once. For this clonotype: Its cognate antigen is unknown. A much larger clone sits a single nucleotide away, making a read error possible.

The sequence came from a woman in her thirties in good health. This sequence joins TRBV29-1 and TRBJ2-7; TRBD1 might be the D (6 bases). Sequencing input: blood. CDR3 protein: CSVEDPAGETRYF. In nucleotides, the CDR3 is TGCAGCGTTGAAGATCCGGCAGGGGAGACCCGGTACTTC.